These 16 T cell receptor beta chains originate from one sample sequenced in a study of T cells in Graves' hyperthyroidism and ophthalmopathy. Amplification targeted TCR beta CDR3 regions from RNA transcripts. A first-round RT-PCR of the TCR CDR3 used the HTBI primer set. MiXCR, applied by TCRdb to the multiplex PCR reads, yields one record per CDR3 protein. Among approximately 480,000 distinct CDR3 sequences listed, around 21% were seen once. The source material was blood. Receptors originate from a man between 18 and 29 years old with Graves' hyperthyroidism.

This clonotype was observed many times. V usage is TRBV24-1 and J usage is TRBJ2-5; D uncertain. In germline, CDR1 is KGHDR, CDR2 SFDVKD. Trimming shortened V by 2 bases and J by 5 bases, and 8 bases separated the two germline ends. The CDR3 sequence is 13 residues long. CDR3 bases: TGTGCCACCAGTGATTGGCTGGGGGAGACCCAGTACTTC. The encoded protein is CATSDWLGETQYF.

This clonotype was observed many times. The chain is built from TRBV6-1 and TRBJ1-5; possibly TRBD1 for D (5 bases). CDR3 length: 15 amino acids. The germline V gene encodes CDR1 MNHNS and CDR2 SASEGT. V lost 1 base, J lost 5 bases, and 12 bases lay in between. The CDR3 DNA reads TGTGCCAGCAGTGAAGAGGGGAAAGGGCATCAGCCCCAGCATTTT. Translated, it gives CASSEEGKGHQPQHF.

As for this clonotype: Given a much more abundant clone one base away, this may be a read error. V usage is TRBV27 and J usage is TRBJ1-2; 11 bases align to TRBD1. This CDR3 region has 16 residues. Germline CDR1 reads MNHEY; CDR2 reads SMNVEV (reference sequence). J gave up 6 bases and V 0 bases, and 6 bases lay outside the gene matches. CDR3 DNA: TGTGCCAGCAGTTTATCGGAGGGACAGGGGGGCCATGGCTACACCTTC. Translated: CASSLSEGQGGHGYTF.

This chain connects TRBV7-6 to TRBJ2-5; maybe TRBD2 (5 bases). CDR1 and CDR2 (germline): SGHVS, FNYEAQ. Trimming stripped 5 bases from V and 5 bases from J, with 18 bases between. The CDR3 covers 15 residues. The CDR3 loop is CASSRTRWFGETQYF. The DNA of the CDR3 is TGTGCCAGCAGCAGGACTCGTTGGTTCGGGGAGACCCAGTACTTC.

The table lists this clonotype with a few counts. V gene TRBV4-1 combines with J gene TRBJ1-1, with no clear D. The germline gives CDR1 MGHRA, CDR2 YSYEKL. The CDR3 is 17 amino acids. The germline V and J ends were trimmed by 4 bases and 1 base, with 19 bases remaining between them. For the CDR3, the DNA is TGCGCCAGCAGCCTCCTAGAGGGAGGTTACAGGAACACTGAAGCTTTCTTT. Its translation is CASSLLEGGYRNTEAFF.

This clonotype was recorded a few times. The chain recombines TRBV4-1 with TRBJ1-5; no firm D call. Germline assignment: CDR1 MGHRA and CDR2 YSYEKL. With 2 bases removed from V and 2 bases from J, the gap between germline ends came to 16 bases. The CDR3 extends over 17 amino acids. DNA of the CDR3: TGCGCCAGCAGCCAACTGTTCGCACAAATGGGCAATCAGCCCCAGCATTTT. Translating it yields CASSQLFAQMGNQPQHF.

There are many counts of this clonotype. J is TRBJ2-5 and V is TRBV25-1; tentatively, D is TRBD2 (5 bases). Between the trimmed V and J ends, which lost 5 bases and 1 base, there was a span of 14 bases. Germline values: CDR1 MGHDK, CDR2 SYGVNS. The CDR3 is 15 amino acids. The CDR3 DNA is TGTGCCAGCAGTTCCTGGGCGGGCACCCAAGAGACCCAGTACTTC. This translates into CASSSWAGTQETQYF. The entire variable domain, with the rest obtained from reference TRBV25-1 and TRBJ2-5, is as follows: EADIYQTPRYLVIGTGKKITLECSQTMGHDKMYWYQQDPGMELHLIHYSYGVNSTEKGDLSSESTVSRIRTEHFPLTLESARPSHTSQYLCASSSWAGTQETQYFGPGTRLLVL.

This clonotype has a count of ten or more. The chain combines TRBV6-5 with TRBJ1-5; 9 bases match TRBD1. V gave up 4 bases and J gave up 4 bases; unmatched junction bases: 8. From germline, CDR1 is MNHEY and CDR2 SVGAGI. There are 16 residues in the CDR3. CDR3 sequence (DNA): TGTGCCAGCAGTTTTACTCTACAGGGGGCGAATCAGCCCCAGCATTTT. It encodes CASSFTLQGANQPQHF.

The chain couples TRBV2 to TRBJ1-2, with D uncertain. There are 14 residues in the CDR3. Deletions cut 0 bases from V and 4 bases from J, with 9 bases between. Germline CDR1 and CDR2: SNHLY and FYNNEI. CDR3 protein: CASSEAEGGYGYTF. CDR3 DNA: TGTGCCAGCAGTGAAGCGGAGGGTGGCTATGGCTACACCTTC.

This clonotype has just a few counts. The chain is built from TRBV6-5 and TRBJ2-5; weak D call: TRBD2 (6 bases). This CDR3 is 14 amino acids long. V was shortened by 4 bases and J by 5 bases, with 14 bases between the two germline ends. CDR1 and CDR2 (germline): MNHEY, SVGAGI. The CDR3 bases are TGTGCCAGCAGTTCCCCTTCGGCGGGGGAGACCCAGTACTTC. Translating it yields CASSSPSAGETQYF.

At least ten counts were recorded for this clonotype. The chain combines TRBV12-3 or TRBV12-4 with TRBJ2-7, with 7 positions matching TRBD2. J lost 0 bases, V lost 5 bases, and 13 bases had no gene match. The CDR3 length is 17 residues. In DNA, the CDR3 is TGTGCCAGCAGTGCGGGGGTTGGAGAAAAGTTCTCCTACGAGCAGTACTTC. It translates to CASSAGVGEKFSYEQYF.

The genes are TRBV28 and TRBJ1-1; D not resolved. Germline V gives CDR1 MDHEN, CDR2 SYDVKM. This CDR3 spans 17 amino acids. The germline V and J ends were trimmed by 7 bases and 8 bases, with 29 bases remaining between them. The CDR3 sequence is CASTFRRMGTPPWEAFF. The CDR3 DNA reads TGTGCCAGCACCTTTCGAAGAATGGGTACCCCCCCCTGGGAAGCTTTCTTT.

There are many counts of this clonotype. V and J are TRBV11-2 and TRBJ2-5; maybe TRBD1 (6 bases). Trimming took off 5 bases at V and 4 bases at J, with 14 bases between the two ends. Germline CDR1 is SGHAT and CDR2 is FQNNGV. This CDR3 contains 14 residues. CDR3 amino acids: CASSPPNRAETQYF. The CDR3 DNA reads as TGTGCCAGCAGCCCTCCTAACAGGGCAGAGACCCAGTACTTC.

On this clonotype itself: With a much larger clone just one base away, this may be a read error. The CDR3 DNA is TGTGCCTGGCAGGGACTTCACACCGGGGAGCTGTGTTTT. Its protein is CAWQGLHTGELCF. The gene calls are TRBV30 and TRBJ2-2, with D tentatively TRBD2 (6 bases). CDR3 size: 13 residues. Germline-derived CDR1 and CDR2 are GTSNPN and SVGIG (reference sequence).

V gene TRBV29-1 combines with J gene TRBJ1-1; a weak D match, TRBD1 (6 bases). The V end lost 6 bases, the J end lost 8 bases, and 13 bases lay between the germline ends. Germline CDR1 reads SQVTM; CDR2 reads ANQGSEA. There are 11 residues in the CDR3. CDR3 sequence: CSVATGPEAFF. Written as DNA, the CDR3 is TGCAGCGTCGCGACAGGACCAGAAGCTTTCTTT.

J is TRBJ1-1 and V is TRBV19; D perhaps matches TRBD1 (5 bases). Trimming removed 6 bases at V and 0 bases at J, with 11 bases between. Germline V gene lookup returns CDR1 LNHDA and CDR2 SQIVND (reference sequence). The CDR3 runs 14 residues. The CDR3 DNA reads TGTGCCAGTAGCCGGGACTCCGTGAACACTGAAGCTTTCTTT. Its translation is CASSRDSVNTEAFF.